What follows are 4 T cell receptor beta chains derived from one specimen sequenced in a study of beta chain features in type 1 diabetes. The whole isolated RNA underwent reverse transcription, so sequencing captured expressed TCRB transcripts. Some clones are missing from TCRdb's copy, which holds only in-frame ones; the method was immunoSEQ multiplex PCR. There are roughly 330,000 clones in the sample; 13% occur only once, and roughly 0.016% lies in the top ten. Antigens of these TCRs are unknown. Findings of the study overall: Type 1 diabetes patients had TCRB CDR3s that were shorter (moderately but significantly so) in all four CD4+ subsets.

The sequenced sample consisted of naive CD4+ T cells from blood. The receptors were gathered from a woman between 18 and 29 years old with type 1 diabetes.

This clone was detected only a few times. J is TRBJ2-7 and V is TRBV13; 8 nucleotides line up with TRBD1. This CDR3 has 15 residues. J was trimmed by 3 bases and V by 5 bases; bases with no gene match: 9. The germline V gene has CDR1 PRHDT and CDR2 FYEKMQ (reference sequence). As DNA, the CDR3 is TGTGCCAGCAGCCATAAAAAGACAGGGGTCTACGAGCAGTACTTC. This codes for CASSHKKTGVYEQYF.

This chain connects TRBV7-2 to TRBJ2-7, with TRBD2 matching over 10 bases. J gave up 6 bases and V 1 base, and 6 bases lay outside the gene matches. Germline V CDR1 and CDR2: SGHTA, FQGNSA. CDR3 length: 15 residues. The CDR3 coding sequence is TGTGCCAGCAGCTTAGGGCTAGCGGGAGAAATCGAGCAGTACTTC. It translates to CASSLGLAGEIEQYF.

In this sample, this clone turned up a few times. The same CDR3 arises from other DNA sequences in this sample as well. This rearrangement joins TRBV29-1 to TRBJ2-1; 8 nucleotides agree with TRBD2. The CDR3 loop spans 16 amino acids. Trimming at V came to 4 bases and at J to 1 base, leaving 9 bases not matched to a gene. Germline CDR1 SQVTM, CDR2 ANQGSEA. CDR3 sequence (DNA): TGCAGCGTTGGTCCTCCGGGAGGGTCATCCTACAATGAGCAGTTCTTC. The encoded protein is CSVGPPGGSSYNEQFF.

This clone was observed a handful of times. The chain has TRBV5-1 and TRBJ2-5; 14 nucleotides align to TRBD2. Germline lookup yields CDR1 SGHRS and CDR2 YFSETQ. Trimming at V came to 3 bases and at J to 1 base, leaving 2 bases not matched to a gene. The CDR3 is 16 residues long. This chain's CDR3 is CASSSGTSGGQETQYF. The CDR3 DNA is TGCGCCAGCAGCTCCGGGACTAGCGGGGGCCAAGAGACCCAGTACTTC.